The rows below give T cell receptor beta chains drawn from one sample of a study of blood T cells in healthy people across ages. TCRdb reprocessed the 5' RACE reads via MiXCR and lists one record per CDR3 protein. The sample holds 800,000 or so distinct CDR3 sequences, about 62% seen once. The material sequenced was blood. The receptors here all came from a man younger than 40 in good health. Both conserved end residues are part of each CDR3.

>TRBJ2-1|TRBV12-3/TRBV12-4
CASRYGGGIYEQFF
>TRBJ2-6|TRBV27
CASSRQFSGANVLTF
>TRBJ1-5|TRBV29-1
CSVKGQNQPQHF
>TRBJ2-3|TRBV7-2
CASSPGPPSTDTQYF
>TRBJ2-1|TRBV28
CASSLTGMETQFF
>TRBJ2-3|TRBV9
CASSPSGGTMQYF
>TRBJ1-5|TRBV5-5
CASSLDDMGQPQHF
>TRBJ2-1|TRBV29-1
CSGAGTSGGAGNEQFF
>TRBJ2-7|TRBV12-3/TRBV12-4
CASSLGGREQYF
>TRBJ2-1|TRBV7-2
CASSSQPSGGWNEQFF
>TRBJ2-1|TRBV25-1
CASSYGTNLYNEQFF
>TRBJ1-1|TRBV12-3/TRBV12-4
CASSLLGTGGTEAFF
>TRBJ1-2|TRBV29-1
CSVDTGSNYGYTF
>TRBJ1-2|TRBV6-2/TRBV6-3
CAGSYARGRAGYTF
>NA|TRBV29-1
CSVEESGELFF
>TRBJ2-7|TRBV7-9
CASSQDGPYEQYF
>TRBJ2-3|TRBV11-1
CASSLKLAGSDTQYF
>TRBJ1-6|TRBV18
CASSDRGGNSPLHF
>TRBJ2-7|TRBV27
CASRPSGSSYEQYF
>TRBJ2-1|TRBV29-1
CSGRGQGQNEQFF
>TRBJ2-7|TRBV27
CASSIGTGGAYEQYF
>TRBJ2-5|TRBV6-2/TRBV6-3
CASSTLETQYF
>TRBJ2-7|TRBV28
CASKSEGGSYEQYF
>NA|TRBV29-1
CSVERGKGETQYF
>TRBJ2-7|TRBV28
CASSRTGAGEQYF
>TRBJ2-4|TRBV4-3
CASSPGTNGWGNIQYF
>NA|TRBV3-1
CASSLCFWRGSWETQYF
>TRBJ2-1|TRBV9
CASSESGQTGNEQFF
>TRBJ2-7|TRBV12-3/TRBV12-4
CASSFGLGGEVGEQYF
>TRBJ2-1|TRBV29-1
CSSIILGRYNEQFF
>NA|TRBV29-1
CSVEKPDRGSEYEQYF
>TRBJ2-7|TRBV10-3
CAIGGTRGGYEQYF
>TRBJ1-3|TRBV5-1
CASSRDGGHSGNTIYF
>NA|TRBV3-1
CASSQDQGFECEQYF
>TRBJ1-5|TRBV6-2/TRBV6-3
CASSQILNRPQHF
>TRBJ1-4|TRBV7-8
CASSADRVANEKLFF
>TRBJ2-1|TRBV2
CASSPSRGQYNEQFF
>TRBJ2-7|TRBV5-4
CASSLLTDEQYF
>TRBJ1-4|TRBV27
CASGLYGGDGEKLFF
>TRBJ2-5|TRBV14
CASRPGDFQQETQYF
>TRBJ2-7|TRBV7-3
CASSSRDRGQVVYF
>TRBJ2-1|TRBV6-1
CASSAEGTLGYEQFF
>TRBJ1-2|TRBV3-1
CASSPQIRQGRDGYTF
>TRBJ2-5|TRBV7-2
CASSGRGGAGSETQYF
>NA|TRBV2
CASRRETGGIYEQYF
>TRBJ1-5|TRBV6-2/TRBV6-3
CASSQPDNQPQHF
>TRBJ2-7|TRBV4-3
CASSQEPGHYEQYF
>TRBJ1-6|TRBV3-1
CASSRLVGGNSPLHF
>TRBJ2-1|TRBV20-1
CSAREGQISYNEQFF
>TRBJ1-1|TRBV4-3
CASSHVKGTEAFF
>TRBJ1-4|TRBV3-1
CASSQNSQGWEKLFF
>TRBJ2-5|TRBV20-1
CSARRTSGAQETQYF
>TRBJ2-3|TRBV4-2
CASSQVGLAHTDTQYF
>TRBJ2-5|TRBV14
CASSRWGTQYF